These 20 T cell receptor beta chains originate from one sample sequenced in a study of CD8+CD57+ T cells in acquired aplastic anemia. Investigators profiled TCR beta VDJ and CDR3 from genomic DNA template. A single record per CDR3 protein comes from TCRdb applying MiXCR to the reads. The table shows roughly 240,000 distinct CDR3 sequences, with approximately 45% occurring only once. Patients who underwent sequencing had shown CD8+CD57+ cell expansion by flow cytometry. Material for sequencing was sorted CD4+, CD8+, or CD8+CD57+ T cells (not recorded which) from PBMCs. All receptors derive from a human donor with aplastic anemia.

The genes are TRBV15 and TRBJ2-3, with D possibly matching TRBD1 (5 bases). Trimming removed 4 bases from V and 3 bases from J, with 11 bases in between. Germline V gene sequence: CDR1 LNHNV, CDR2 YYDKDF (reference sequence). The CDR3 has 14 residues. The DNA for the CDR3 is TGTGCCACCAGCAACAGACAGAATACAGATACGCAGTATTTT. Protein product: CATSNRQNTDTQYF.

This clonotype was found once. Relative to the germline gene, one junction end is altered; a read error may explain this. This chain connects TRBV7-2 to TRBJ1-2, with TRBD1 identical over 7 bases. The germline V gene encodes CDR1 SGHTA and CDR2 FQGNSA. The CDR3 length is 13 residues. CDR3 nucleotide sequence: TGTGCCAGCAGCCCCGACAGGGAATATGACTACACCTTC. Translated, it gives CASSPDREYDYTF.

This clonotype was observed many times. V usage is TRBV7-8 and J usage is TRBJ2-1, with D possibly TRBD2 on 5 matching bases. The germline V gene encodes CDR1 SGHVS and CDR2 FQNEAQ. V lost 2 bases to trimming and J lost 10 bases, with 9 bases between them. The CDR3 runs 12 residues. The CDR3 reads CASSLLPSEQFF. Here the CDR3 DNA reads TGTGCCAGCAGCTTACTTCCTAGCGAGCAGTTCTTC.

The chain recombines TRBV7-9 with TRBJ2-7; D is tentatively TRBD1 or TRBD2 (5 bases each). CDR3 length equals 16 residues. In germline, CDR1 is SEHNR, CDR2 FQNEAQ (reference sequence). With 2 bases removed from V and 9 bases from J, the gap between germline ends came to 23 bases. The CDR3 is CASSLLGRRDALGQYF. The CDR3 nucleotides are TGTGCCAGCAGCTTACTAGGGCGCCGGGACGCATTAGGGCAGTACTTC. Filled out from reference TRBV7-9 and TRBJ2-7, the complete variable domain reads DTGVSQNPRHKITKRGQNVTFRCDPISEHNRLYWYRQTLGQGPEFLTYFQNEAQLEKSRLLSDRFSAERPKGSFSTLEIQRTEQGDSAMYLCASSLLGRRDALGQYFGPGTRLTVT.

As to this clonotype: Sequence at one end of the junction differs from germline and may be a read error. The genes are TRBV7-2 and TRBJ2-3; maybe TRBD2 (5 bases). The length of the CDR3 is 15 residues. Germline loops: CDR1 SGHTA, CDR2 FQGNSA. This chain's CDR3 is CASSPTGGSTDTQCF. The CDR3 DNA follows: TGTGCCAGCAGTCCAACCGGAGGAAGCACAGATACGCAGTGTTTT.

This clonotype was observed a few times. CDR3 residues: CASSRGTDKQETQYF. Written as DNA, the CDR3 is TGTGCCAGCTCACGGGGGACAGATAAACAAGAGACCCAGTACTTC. The V gene is TRBV18, the J gene TRBJ2-5; 7 bases agree with TRBD1. The CDR3 is 15 amino acids. From germline, CDR1 is KGHSH and CDR2 LQKENI. The junction had 7 bases not matched to a gene; V was cut back by 4 bases and J by 2 bases.

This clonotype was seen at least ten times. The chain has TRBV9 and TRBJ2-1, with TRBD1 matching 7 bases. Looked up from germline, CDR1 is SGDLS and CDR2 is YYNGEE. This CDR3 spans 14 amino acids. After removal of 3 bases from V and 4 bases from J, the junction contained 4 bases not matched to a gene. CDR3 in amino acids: CASSGGGAYNEQFF. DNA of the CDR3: TGTGCCAGCAGCGGAGGGGGCGCGTACAATGAGCAGTTCTTC.

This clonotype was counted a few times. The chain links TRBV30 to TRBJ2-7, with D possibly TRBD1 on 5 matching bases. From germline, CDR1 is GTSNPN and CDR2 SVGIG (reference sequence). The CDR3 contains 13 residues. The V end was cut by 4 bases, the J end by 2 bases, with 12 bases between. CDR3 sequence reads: CAWIQATTYEQYF. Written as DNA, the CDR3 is TGTGCCTGGATACAGGCGACAACCTACGAGCAGTACTTC.

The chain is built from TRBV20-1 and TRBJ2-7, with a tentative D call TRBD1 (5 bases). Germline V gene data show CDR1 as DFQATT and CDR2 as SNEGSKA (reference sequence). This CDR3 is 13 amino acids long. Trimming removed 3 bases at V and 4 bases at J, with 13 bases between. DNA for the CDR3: TGCAGTGCTAGTCTGGCCAGACAGTACGAGCAGTACTTC. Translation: CSASLARQYEQYF.

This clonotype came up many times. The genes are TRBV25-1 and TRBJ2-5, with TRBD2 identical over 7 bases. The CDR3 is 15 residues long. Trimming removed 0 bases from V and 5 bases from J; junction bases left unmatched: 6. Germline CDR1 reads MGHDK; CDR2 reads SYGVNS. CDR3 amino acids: CASSEYMAGEETQYF. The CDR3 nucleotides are TGTGCCAGCAGTGAATATATGGCGGGAGAGGAGACCCAGTACTTC.

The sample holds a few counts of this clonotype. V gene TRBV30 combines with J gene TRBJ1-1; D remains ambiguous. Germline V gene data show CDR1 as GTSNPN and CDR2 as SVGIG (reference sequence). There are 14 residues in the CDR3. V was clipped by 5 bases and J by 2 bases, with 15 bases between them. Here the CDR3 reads CAWGERSSNTEAFF. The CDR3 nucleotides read TGTGCCTGGGGAGAACGGAGCTCAAACACTGAAGCTTTCTTT.

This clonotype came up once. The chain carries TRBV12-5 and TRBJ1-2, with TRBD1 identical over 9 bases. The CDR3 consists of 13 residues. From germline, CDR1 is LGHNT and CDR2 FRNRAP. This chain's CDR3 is CASGSGQGFGYTF. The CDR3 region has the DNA TGTGCCAGCGGATCGGGACAGGGATTTGGCTACACCTTC.

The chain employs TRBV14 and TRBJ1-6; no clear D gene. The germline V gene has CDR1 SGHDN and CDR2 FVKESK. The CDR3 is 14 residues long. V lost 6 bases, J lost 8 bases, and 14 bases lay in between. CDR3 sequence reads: CASSHTGFDSPLHF. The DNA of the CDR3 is TGTGCCAGCAGTCACACGGGTTTTGATTCACCCCTCCACTTT.

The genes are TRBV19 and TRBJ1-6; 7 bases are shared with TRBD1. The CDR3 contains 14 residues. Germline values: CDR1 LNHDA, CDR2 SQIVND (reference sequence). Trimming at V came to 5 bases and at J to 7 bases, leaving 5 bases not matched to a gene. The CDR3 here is CASSPPDRNSPLHF. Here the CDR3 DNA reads TGTGCCAGTAGTCCTCCGGACAGGAATTCACCCCTCCACTTT.

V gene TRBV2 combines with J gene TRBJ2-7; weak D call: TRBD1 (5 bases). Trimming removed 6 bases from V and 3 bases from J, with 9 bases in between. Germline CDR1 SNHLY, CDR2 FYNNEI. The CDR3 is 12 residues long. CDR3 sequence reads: CASSAGFYEQYF. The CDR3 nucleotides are TGTGCCAGCAGCGCAGGGTTCTACGAGCAGTACTTC.

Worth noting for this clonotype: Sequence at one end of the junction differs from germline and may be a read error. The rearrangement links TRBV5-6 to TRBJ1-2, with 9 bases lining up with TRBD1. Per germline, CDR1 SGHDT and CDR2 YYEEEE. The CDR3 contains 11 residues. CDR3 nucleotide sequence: TGTGCCAGCAGCATGGGACAGGGCCGACCCTTC. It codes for CASSMGQGRPF.

The CDR3 DNA is TGTGCTAGTGGTTTGTTTAGTCTACGAAGGGGAGAGACCCAGTACTTC. As protein: CASGLFSLRRGETQYF. This chain uses TRBV12-3 or TRBV12-4 with TRBJ2-5; a possible D gene is TRBD1 (5 bases). The CDR3 sequence is 16 residues long.

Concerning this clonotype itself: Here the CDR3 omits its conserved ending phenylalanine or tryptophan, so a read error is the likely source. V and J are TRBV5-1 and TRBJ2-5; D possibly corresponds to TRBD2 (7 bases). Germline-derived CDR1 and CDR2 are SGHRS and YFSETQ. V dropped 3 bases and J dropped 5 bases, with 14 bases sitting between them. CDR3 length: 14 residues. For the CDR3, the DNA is TGCGCCAGCAGCTATCAGGGGAGGGAGGAGACCCAGTACCTC. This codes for CASSYQGREETQYL.

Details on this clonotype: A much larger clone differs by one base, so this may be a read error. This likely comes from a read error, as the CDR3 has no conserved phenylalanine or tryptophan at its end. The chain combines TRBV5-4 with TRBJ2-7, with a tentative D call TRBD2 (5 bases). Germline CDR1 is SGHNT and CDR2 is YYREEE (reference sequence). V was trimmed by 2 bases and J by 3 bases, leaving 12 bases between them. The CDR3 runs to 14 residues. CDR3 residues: CASSLGLKGYEQYS. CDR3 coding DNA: TGTGCCAGCAGCTTAGGACTTAAAGGCTACGAGCAGTACTCC.

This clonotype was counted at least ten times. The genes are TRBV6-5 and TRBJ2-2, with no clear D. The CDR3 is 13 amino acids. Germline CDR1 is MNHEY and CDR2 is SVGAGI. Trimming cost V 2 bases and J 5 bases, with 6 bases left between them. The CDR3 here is CASSYVGTGELFF. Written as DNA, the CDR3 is TGTGCCAGCAGTTACGTGGGTACCGGGGAGCTGTTTTTT.